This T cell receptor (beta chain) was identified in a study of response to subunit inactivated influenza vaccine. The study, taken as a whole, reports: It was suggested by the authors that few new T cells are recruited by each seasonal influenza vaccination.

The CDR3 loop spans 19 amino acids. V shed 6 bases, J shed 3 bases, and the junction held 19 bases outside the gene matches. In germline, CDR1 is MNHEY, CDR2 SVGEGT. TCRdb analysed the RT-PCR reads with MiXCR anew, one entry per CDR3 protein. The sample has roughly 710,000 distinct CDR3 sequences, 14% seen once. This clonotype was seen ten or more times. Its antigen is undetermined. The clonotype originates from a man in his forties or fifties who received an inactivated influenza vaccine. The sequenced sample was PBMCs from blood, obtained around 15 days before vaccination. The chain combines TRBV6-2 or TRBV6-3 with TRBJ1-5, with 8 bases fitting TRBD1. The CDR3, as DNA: TGTGCCAGCAGAACTACCCGGGGCAGGGGGCAAGTAGCCAATCAGCCCCAGCATTTT. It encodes CASRTTRGRGQVANQPQHF.